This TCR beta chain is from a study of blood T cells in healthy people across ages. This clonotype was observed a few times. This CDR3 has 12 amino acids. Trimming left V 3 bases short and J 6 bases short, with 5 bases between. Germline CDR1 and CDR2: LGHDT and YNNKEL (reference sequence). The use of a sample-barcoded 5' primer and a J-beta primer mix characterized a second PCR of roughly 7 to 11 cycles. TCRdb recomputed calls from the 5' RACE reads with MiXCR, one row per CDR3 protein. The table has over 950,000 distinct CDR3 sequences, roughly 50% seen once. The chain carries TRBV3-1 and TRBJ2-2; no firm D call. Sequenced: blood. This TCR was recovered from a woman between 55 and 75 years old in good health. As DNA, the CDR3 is TGTGCCAGCAGCCATCGTGCCGGGGAGCTGTTTTTT. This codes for CASSHRAGELFF.